This TCR beta chain was identified during a study of early T cells in non-severe SARS-CoV-2 infection. Study-wide results and caveats: A preference for anti-spike CD8 responses marked VDJdb matching, which missed private and CD4 specificities.

Individual cDNA molecules received unique molecular identifiers. TCRdb re-called the 5' RACE reads through MiXCR, storing one row per CDR3 protein. The table has 50,000 to 60,000 distinct CDR3 sequences, approximately 6.3% seen once; the top ten hold 5.8%. There are many counts of this clonotype. As yet, its antigen is unknown. V dropped 0 bases and J dropped 10 bases, with 19 bases sitting between them. The germline V gene encodes CDR1 MGHRA and CDR2 YSYEKL. The CDR3 is 17 residues long. The chain has TRBV4-1 and TRBJ1-6; perhaps TRBD1 as D (6 bases). The TCR comes from an adult who was a healthcare worker with PCR-confirmed SARS-CoV-2 infection or an uninfected control (not recorded which). The input for sequencing was whole blood, taken at baseline. DNA for the CDR3: TGCGCCAGCAGCCAAGATTGGGCAGGGGAAGGTGGGTCACCCCTCCACTTT. Protein: CASSQDWAGEGGSPLHF.